This TCR beta chain was obtained from a study of OX40 agonist ivuxolimab in advanced cancers. General observations from the study: Nonresponders included some who also had low normalized T-cell clonal expansion.

Notes on this clone: Its antigen remains unknown.

V shed 0 bases and J shed 6 bases, with 8 bases lying between them. In germline, CDR1 is SEHNR, CDR2 FQNEAQ (reference sequence). This CDR3 has 14 residues. The protocol was immunoSEQ multiplex PCR, while the TCRdb copy is restricted to in-frame clones and leaves out a portion. The sample has about 18,000 clones; around 80% are singletons. The sequenced sample was CD4+ or CD8+ T cells sorted from blood, obtained in a trial of the OX40 agonist ivuxolimab. The receptor's source is an adult with an advanced solid tumor such as melanoma, head and neck, liver or kidney cancer. The V call is TRBV7-9, the J call TRBJ1-4; D ambiguous. CDR3 coding DNA: TGTGCCAGCAGCTTAGCCACGGCCTATGAAAAACTGTTTTTT. Translation: CASSLATAYEKLFF.